Described below is a single T cell receptor beta chain sequence and its context. Germline loops: CDR1 ENHRY, CDR2 SYGVKD. With 4 bases clipped from V and 2 bases from J, the junction kept 9 bases outside the gene matches. The CDR3 consists of 16 residues. Produced via immunoSEQ multiplex PCR; TCRdb's table is partial and in-frame only. The sample lists under 850,000 clones; around 87% were seen once. This entry belongs to a study of shared T cell receptors in the human thymus. These data are also associated with another study on human thymus T cells. This second report adds: Thymus specimens were resections from corrective heart surgery. Repertoires sampled from thymus and blood appeared biased in V and J gene usage. Related research described strongly overlapping thymic repertoires in unrelated people.

This receptor was identified in a boy younger than two with a congenital heart defect. Sequencing was carried out using thymocytes. V usage is TRBV10-3 and J usage is TRBJ2-3; 7 bases line up with TRBD2. CDR3 residues: CAISGLAARNTDTQYF. DNA for the CDR3: TGTGCCATCAGTGGCCTAGCGGCCCGGAACACAGATACGCAGTATTTT.